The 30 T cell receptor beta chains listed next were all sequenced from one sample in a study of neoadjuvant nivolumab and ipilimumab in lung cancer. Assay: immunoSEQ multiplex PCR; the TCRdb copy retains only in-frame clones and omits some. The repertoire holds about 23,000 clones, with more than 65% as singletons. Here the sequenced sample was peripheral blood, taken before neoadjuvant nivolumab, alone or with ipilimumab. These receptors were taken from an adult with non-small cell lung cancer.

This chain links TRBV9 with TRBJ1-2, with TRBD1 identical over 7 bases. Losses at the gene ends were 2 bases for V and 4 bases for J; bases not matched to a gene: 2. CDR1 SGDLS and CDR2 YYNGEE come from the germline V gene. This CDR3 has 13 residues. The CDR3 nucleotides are TGTGCCAGCAGCGTGACAGGGAGCTATGGCTACACCTTC. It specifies CASSVTGSYGYTF.

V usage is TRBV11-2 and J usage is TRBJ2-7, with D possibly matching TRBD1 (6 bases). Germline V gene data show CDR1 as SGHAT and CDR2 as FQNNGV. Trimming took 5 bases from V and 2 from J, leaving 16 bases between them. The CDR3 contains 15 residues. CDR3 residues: CASSLRTAATYEQYF. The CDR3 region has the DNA TGTGCCAGCAGCCTCCGGACAGCGGCCACCTACGAGCAGTACTTC.

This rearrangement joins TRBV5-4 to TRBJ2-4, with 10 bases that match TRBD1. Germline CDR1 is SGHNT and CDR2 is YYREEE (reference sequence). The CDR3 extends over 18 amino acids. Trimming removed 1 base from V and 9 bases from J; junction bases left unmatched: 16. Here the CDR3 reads CASSLRSRDRGRPAIQYF. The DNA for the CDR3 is TGTGCCAGCAGCTTGAGATCGCGGGACAGGGGTCGTCCTGCCATTCAGTACTTC. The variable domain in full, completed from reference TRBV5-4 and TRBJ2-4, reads ETGVTQSPTHLIKTRGQQVTLRCSSQSGHNTVSWYQQALGQGPQFIFQYYREEENGRGNFPPRFSGLQFPNYSSELNVNALELDDSALYLCASSLRSRDRGRPAIQYFGAGTRLSVL.

CDR3 in amino acids: CASSLRQGASAFF. The CDR3 DNA reads TGTGCCAGCAGCTTAAGGCAGGGGGCTTCGGCTTTCTTT. The rearrangement uses TRBV7-2 and TRBJ1-1, with 8 bases aligning to TRBD1. The germline gives CDR1 SGHTA, CDR2 FQGNSA. There are 13 residues in the CDR3. Unmatched junction bases numbered 7, after V lost 2 bases and J lost 11 bases.

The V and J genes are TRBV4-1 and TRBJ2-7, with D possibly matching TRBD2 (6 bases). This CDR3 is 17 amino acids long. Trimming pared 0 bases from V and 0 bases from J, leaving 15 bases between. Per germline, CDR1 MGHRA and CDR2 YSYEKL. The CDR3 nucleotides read TGCGCCAGCAGCCAAGAAGGAGGGGCAGCTGCCTCCTACGAGCAGTACTTC. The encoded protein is CASSQEGGAAASYEQYF.

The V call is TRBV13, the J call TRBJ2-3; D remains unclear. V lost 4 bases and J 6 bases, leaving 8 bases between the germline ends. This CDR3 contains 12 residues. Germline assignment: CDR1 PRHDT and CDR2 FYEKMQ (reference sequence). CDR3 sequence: CASSYSGDTQYF. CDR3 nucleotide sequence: TGTGCCAGCAGCTATTCCGGGGATACGCAGTATTTT.

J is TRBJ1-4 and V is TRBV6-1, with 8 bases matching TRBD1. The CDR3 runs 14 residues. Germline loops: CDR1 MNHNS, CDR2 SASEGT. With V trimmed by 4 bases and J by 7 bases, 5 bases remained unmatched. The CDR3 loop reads CASSGDRGFEKLFF. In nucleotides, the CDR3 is TGTGCCAGCAGTGGAGACAGGGGTTTTGAAAAACTGTTTTTT.

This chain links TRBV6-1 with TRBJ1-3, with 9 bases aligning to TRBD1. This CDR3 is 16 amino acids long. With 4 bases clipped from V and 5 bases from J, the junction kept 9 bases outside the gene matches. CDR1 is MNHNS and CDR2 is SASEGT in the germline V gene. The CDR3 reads CASSGLQGARRNTIYF. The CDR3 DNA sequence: TGTGCCAGCAGTGGGTTACAGGGGGCTAGAAGAAACACCATATATTTT.

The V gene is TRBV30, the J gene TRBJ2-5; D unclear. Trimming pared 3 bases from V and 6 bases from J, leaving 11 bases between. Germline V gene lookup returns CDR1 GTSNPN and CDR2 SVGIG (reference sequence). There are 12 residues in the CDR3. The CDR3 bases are TGTGCCTGGAGCGGAGACTTTAAGACCCAGTACTTC. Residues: CAWSGDFKTQYF. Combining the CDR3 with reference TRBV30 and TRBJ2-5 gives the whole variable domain SQTIHQWPATLVQPVGSPLSLECTVEGTSNPNLYWYRQAAGRGLQLLFYSVGIGQISSEVPQNLSASRPQDRQFILSSKKLLLSDSGFYLCAWSGDFKTQYFGPGTRLLVL.

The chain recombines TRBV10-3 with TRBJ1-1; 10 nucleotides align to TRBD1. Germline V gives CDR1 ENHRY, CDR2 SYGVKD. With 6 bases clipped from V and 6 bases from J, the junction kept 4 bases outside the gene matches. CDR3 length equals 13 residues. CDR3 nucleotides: TGTGCCATCAGGGACAGGGGGGACGCTGAAGCTTTCTTT. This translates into CAIRDRGDAEAFF.

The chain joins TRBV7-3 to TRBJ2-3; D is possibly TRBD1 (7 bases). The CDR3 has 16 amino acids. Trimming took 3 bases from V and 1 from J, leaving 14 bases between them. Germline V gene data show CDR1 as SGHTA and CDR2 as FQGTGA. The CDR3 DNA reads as TGTGCCAGCAGCTTGCGGAGGGGGCTGGGCACAGATACGCAGTATTTT. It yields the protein CASSLRRGLGTDTQYF. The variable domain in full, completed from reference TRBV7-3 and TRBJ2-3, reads GAGVSQTPSNKVTEKGKYVELRCDPISGHTALYWYRQSLGQGPEFLIYFQGTGAADDSGLPNDRFFAVRPEGSVSTLKIQRTERGDSAVYLCASSLRRGLGTDTQYFGPGTRLTVL.

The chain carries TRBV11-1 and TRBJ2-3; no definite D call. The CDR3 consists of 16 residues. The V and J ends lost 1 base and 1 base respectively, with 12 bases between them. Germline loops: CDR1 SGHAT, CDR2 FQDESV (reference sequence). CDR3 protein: CASSLDSVAGTDTQYF. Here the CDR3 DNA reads TGTGCCAGCAGCTTAGATTCGGTCGCTGGCACAGATACGCAGTATTTT. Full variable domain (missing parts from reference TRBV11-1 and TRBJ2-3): EAEVAQSPRYKITEKSQAVAFWCDPISGHATLYWYRQILGQGPELLVQFQDESVVDDSQLPKDRFSAERLKGVDSTLKIQPAELGDSAMYLCASSLDSVAGTDTQYFGPGTRLTVL.

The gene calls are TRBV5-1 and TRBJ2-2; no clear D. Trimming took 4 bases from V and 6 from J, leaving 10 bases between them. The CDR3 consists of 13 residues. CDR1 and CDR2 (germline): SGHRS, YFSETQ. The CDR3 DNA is TGCGCCAGCAGCCTCGCCTTGGCCGGGGAGCTGTTTTTT. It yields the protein CASSLALAGELFF.

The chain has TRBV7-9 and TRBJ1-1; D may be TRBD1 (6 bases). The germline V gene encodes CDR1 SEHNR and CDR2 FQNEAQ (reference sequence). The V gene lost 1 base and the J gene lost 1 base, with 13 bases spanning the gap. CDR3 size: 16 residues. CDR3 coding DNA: TGTGCCAGCAGCTTAGATCTCGGACAGCAGAACACTGAAGCTTTCTTT. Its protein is CASSLDLGQQNTEAFF.

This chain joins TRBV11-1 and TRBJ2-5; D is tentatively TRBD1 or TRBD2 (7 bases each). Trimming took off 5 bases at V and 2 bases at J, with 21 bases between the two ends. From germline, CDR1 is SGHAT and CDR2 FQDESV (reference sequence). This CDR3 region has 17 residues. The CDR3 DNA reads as TGTGCCAGCAGCCCTTCTCAGGGGGGAGGGGAGCAAGAGACCCAGTACTTC. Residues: CASSPSQGGGEQETQYF.

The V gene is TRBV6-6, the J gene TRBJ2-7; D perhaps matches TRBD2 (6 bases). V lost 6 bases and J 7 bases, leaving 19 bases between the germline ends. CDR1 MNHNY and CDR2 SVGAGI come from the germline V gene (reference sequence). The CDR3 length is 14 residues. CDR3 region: CASSSHAEGREQYF. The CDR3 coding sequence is TGTGCCAGCAGCTCCCATGCGGAGGGGCGGGAGCAGTACTTC.

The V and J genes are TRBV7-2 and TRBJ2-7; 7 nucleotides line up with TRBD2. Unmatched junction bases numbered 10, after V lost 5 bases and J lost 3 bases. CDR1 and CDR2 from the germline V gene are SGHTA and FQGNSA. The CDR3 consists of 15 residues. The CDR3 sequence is CASSPWVGGSYEQYF. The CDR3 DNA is TGTGCCAGCAGCCCTTGGGTGGGCGGGAGCTACGAGCAGTACTTC.

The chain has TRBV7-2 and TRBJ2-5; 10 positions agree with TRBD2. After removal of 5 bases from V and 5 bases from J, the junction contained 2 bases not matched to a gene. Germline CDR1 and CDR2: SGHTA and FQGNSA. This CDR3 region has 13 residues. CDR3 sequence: CASSTLAGETQYF. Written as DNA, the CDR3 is TGTGCCAGCAGCACACTAGCGGGGGAGACCCAGTACTTC.

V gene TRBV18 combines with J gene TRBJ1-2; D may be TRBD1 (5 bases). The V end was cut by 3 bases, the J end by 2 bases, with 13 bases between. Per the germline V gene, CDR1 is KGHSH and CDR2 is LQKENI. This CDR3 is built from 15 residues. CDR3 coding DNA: TGTGCCAGCTCACCCGCGAGGGGTGGCAACTATGGCTACACCTTC. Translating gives CASSPARGGNYGYTF.

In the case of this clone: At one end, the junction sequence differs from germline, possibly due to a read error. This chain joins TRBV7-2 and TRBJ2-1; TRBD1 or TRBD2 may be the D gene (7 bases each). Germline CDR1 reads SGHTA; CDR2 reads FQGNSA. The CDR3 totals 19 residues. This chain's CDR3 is CVSSLGPRGGYLSDNEQFF. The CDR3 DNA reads TGTGTCAGCAGCTTAGGCCCCAGGGGGGGATATTTGTCGGACAATGAGCAGTTCTTC.

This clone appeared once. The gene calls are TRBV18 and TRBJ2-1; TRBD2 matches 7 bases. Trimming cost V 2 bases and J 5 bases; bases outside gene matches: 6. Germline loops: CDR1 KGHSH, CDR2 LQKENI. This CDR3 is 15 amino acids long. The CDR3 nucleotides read TGTGCCAGCTCACCATGGGCGGGAGAGGACAATGAGCAGTTCTTC. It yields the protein CASSPWAGEDNEQFF.

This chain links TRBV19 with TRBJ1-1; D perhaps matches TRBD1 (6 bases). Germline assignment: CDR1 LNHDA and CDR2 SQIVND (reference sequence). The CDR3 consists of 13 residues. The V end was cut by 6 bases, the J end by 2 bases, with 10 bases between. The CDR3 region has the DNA TGTGCCAGTAGACCGACAGGAAACACTGAAGCTTTCTTT. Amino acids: CASRPTGNTEAFF.

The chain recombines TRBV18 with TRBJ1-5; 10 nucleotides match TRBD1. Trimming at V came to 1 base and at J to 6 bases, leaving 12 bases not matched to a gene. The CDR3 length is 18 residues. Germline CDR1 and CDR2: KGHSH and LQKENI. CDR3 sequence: CASSPRGPGTGVGQPQHF. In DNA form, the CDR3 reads TGTGCCAGCTCACCACGGGGCCCCGGGACAGGGGTAGGTCAGCCCCAGCATTTT.

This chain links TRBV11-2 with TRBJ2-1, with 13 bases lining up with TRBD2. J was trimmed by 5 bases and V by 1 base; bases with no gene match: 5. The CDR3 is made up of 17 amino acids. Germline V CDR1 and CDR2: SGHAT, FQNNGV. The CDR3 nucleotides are TGTGCCAGCAGCTTAGGGACTAGCGGGAGTGCGGACAATGAGCAGTTCTTC. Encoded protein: CASSLGTSGSADNEQFF.

DNA for the CDR3: TGTGCCACCGGGGGAGGGCCCCGGGAGACCCAGTACTTC. It specifies CATGGGPRETQYF. The V and J genes are TRBV27 and TRBJ2-5, with TRBD2 identical over 7 bases. The CDR3 runs 13 residues. CDR1 and CDR2 from the germline V gene are MNHEY and SMNVEV (reference sequence). The J segment lost 5 bases and the V segment lost 10 bases, leaving 10 bases of the junction unmatched.

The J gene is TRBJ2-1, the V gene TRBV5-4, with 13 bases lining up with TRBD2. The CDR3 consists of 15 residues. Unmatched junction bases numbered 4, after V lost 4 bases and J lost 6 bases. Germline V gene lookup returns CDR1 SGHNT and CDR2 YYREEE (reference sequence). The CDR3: CASSLRLAGGNEQFF. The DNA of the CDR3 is TGTGCCAGCAGCCTACGACTAGCGGGAGGCAATGAGCAGTTCTTC.

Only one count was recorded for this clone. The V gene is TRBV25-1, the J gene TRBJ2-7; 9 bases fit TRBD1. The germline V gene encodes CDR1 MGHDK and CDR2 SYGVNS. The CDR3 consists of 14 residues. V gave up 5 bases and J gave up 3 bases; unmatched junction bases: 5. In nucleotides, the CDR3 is TGTGCCAGCAGTATTCGGACAGGGGACTACGAGCAGTACTTC. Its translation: CASSIRTGDYEQYF.

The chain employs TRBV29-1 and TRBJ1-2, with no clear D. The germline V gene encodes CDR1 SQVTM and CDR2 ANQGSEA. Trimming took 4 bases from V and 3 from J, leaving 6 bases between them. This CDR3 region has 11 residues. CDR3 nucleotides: TGCAGCGTTGTGGAGGACTATGGCTACACCTTC. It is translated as CSVVEDYGYTF.

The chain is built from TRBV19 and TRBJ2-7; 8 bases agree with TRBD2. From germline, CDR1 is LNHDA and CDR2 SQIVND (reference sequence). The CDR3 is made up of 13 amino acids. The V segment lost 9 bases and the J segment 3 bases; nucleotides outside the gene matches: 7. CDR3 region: CASRSLAGYEQYF. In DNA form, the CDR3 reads TGTGCCAGCCGGTCGCTAGCGGGCTACGAGCAGTACTTC.

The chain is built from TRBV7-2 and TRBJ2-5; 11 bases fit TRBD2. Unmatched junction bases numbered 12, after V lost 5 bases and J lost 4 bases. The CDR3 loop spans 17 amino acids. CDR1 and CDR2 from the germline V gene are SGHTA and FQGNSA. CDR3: CASSLGRSSGRRETQYF. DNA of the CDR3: TGTGCCAGCAGCCTGGGTCGATCTAGCGGGAGGCGAGAGACCCAGTACTTC.